These T cell receptor beta chains were read from a single sample in a study of shared clonotypes between healthy human individuals. Libraries were prepared by immunoSEQ multiplex PCR; TCRdb keeps only in-frame clonotypes and omits some of them. In the table there are more than 400,000 clones, approximately 95% of which are singletons. Sequencing was done on a sample of naive CD4+ T cells sorted from blood. The receptors derive from a woman aged 30 to 39 in good health. CDR3s include the opening cysteine and the closing phenylalanine or tryptophan. Each record gives: J gene, D gene, V gene, clone size, CDR3 protein, CDR3 DNA. A D gene is named only where the DNA matches it firmly. The listing skips clone size in some rows; elsewhere it reads once, few, many or a size class.

>TRBJ1-2|TRBD1|TRBV30|.
CAWSAQGYGYTF
TGTGCCTGGAGTGCACAGGGGTATGGCTACACCTTC
>TRBJ2-7|TRBD1|TRBV15|.
CATSRDPGGYSYEQYF
TGTGCCACCAGCAGAGATCCAGGGGGCTACTCCTACGAGCAGTACTTC
>TRBJ2-7|TRBD1|TRBV4-2|once
CASSQEGQPTTYEQYF
TGTGCCAGCAGCCAAGAGGGACAGCCAACGACATACGAGCAGTACTTC
>TRBJ2-7|TRBD2|TRBV5-1|.
CASSSGTSGSVGYEQYF
TGCGCCAGCAGCTCGGGGACTAGCGGGAGTGTGGGGTACGAGCAGTACTTC
>TRBJ2-1|TRBD2|TRBV29-1|.
CSVELGLAGNEQFF
TGCAGCGTTGAATTAGGGCTAGCGGGCAATGAGCAGTTCTTC
>TRBJ1-2|.|TRBV2|.
CASRGTTSGQGYTF
TGTGCCAGCAGGGGTACGACAAGTGGTCAGGGCTACACCTTC
>TRBJ2-1|.|TRBV5-8|once
CASSFYEGKGRNEQFF
TGTGCCAGCAGCTTCTATGAGGGGAAAGGAAGGAATGAGCAGTTCTTC
>TRBJ1-1|TRBD1|TRBV10-3|.
CAITTGGNTEAFF
TGTGCCATCACGACAGGGGGGAACACTGAAGCTTTCTTT
>TRBJ2-7|.|TRBV11-2|.
CASSLEFGRISYEQYF
TGTGCCAGCAGCTTAGAATTCGGCAGGATCTCCTACGAGCAGTACTTC
>TRBJ2-1|TRBD2|TRBV10-2|.
CASRLAGATYNEQFF
TGCGCCAGCAGGTTAGCGGGAGCAACCTACAATGAGCAGTTCTTC
>TRBJ1-1|.|TRBV5-1|.
CASSDARQDKGLNTEAFF
TGCGCCAGCAGCGACGCTCGACAGGACAAGGGTTTGAACACTGAAGCTTTCTTT
>TRBJ1-5|.|TRBV27|.
CASSKGILLGQPQHF
TGTGCCAGCAGTAAGGGCATTCTTTTAGGACAGCCCCAGCATTTT
>TRBJ2-7|.|TRBV5-5|.
CASRHASYTAPSEQYF
TGTGCCAGCAGACACGCTAGCTACACCGCGCCTAGCGAGCAGTACTTC
>TRBJ1-5|.|TRBV2|few
CASSDSYSNQPQHF
TGTGCCAGCAGTGACAGTTATAGCAATCAGCCCCAGCATTTT
>TRBJ2-1|.|TRBV6-1|.
CASSEVERYEQFF
TGTGCCAGCAGTGAAGTTGAAAGGTATGAGCAGTTCTTC
>TRBJ2-7|.|TRBV7-9|few
CASSFSGRGGTYEQYF
TGTGCCAGCAGCTTCAGTGGGAGGGGGGGAACCTACGAGCAGTACTTC
>TRBJ2-2|TRBD1|TRBV28|.
CASSSPPGQGFNTGELFF
TGTGCCAGCAGTTCGCCTCCGGGACAGGGATTCAACACCGGGGAGCTGTTTTTT
>TRBJ1-1|.|TRBV28|.
CASSFVSGVSMNTEAFF
TGTGCCAGCAGTTTTGTTAGCGGGGTGTCCATGAACACTGAAGCTTTCTTT
>TRBJ2-3|.|TRBV20-1|.
CSGTRTDTQYF
TGCAGCGGAACTCGCACAGATACGCAGTATTTT
>TRBJ1-5|.|TRBV7-9|once
CASSLGQGGWDQPQHF
TGTGCCAGCAGCTTAGGGCAGGGAGGATGGGATCAGCCCCAGCATTTT
>TRBJ2-7|.|TRBV28|few
CASSVSSYEQYF
TGTGCGAGCAGTGTCAGCTCCTACGAGCAGTACTTC
>TRBJ2-3|TRBD1|TRBV28|.
CASRGQGTSTDTQYF
TGTGCCAGCAGGGGACAGGGAACTAGCACAGATACGCAGTATTTT
>TRBJ2-7|TRBD2|TRBV7-8|.
CASSLLAGSGEQYF
TGTGCCAGCAGCTTATTAGCGGGATCAGGGGAGCAGTACTTC
>TRBJ1-1|TRBD1|TRBV5-1|.
CASSWGQENTEAFF
TGCGCCAGCAGCTGGGGACAGGAGAACACTGAAGCTTTCTTT
>TRBJ1-1|TRBD1|TRBV5-8|.
CASSGQVGTEAFF
TGTGCCAGCTCCGGACAGGTGGGGACTGAAGCTTTCTTT
>TRBJ1-1|.|TRBV7-2|.
CASSPHMGTEAFF
TGTGCCAGCAGCCCCCACATGGGCACTGAAGCTTTCTTT
>TRBJ2-3|.|TRBV27|.
CASSFGGTDTQYF
TGTGCCAGCAGTTTCGGGGGAACAGATACGCAGTATTTT
>TRBJ2-5|.|TRBV27|.
CASSLGRNMEHQETQYF
TGTGCCAGCAGTTTAGGCCGAAACATGGAACACCAAGAGACCCAGTACTTC
>TRBJ1-3|TRBD1|TRBV28|.
CASSYDRGVGNTIYF
TGTGCCAGCAGTTATGACAGGGGGGTTGGAAACACCATATATTTT
>TRBJ2-7|.|TRBV5-1|once
CASSVQDIGGSYEQYF
TGCGCCAGCAGCGTACAGGATATTGGGGGGAGCTACGAGCAGTACTTC
>TRBJ1-5|.|TRBV28|.
CASSLVQGWQPQHF
TGTGCCAGCAGTTTGGTACAGGGCTGGCAGCCCCAGCATTTT
>TRBJ2-3|TRBD2|TRBV4-1|.
CASNSRRAGGADTQYF
TGCGCCAGCAACTCACGTAGGGCGGGAGGAGCAGATACGCAGTATTTT
>TRBJ2-2|.|TRBV5-1|.
CASSLVGGITGELFF
TGCGCCAGCAGCTTGGTTGGGGGTATCACCGGGGAGCTGTTTTTT
>TRBJ1-3|TRBD1|TRBV2|.
CASSGDRGSGNTIYF
TGTGCCAGCAGTGGGGACAGGGGGTCTGGAAACACCATATATTTT
>TRBJ1-2|.|TRBV7-9|.
CASSLGTMTGYTF
TGTGCCAGCAGCTTAGGGACGATGACTGGCTACACCTTC
>TRBJ2-7|TRBD2|TRBV5-4|.
CASSHRTSGKYEQYF
TGTGCCAGCAGCCACAGGACTAGCGGGAAGTACGAGCAGTACTTC
>TRBJ2-6|.|TRBV2|once
CASSGGSGANVLTF
TGTGCCAGCAGTGGGGGGTCTGGGGCCAACGTCCTGACTTTC
>TRBJ2-7|.|TRBV7-9|.
CASSGSSEGSYEQYF
TGTGCCAGCAGCGGGTCCTCGGAGGGCTCTTACGAGCAGTACTTC
>TRBJ2-3|TRBD1|TRBV9|.
CASSSRTGSDTQYF
TGTGCCAGCAGCTCCAGGACAGGTTCAGATACGCAGTATTTT
>TRBJ1-2|.|TRBV27|.
CASKTGRINGYTF
TGTGCCAGCAAAACAGGACGAATCAATGGCTACACCTTC
>TRBJ1-1|.|TRBV28|.
CASSLGQGRTEAFF
TGTGCCAGCAGTTTAGGGCAGGGGCGGACTGAAGCTTTCTTT
>TRBJ2-1|.|TRBV28|.
CASSSEGNNYNEQFF
TGTGCCAGCAGTTCGGAGGGGAATAACTACAATGAGCAGTTCTTC
>TRBJ2-3|TRBD1|TRBV5-1|.
CASSLVDRETDTQYF
TGCGCCAGCAGCTTGGTGGACAGGGAAACAGATACGCAGTATTTT
>TRBJ2-1|TRBD2|TRBV28|.
CASSHWLAGHNEQFF
TGTGCCAGCAGCCACTGGCTAGCGGGTCACAATGAGCAGTTCTTC
>TRBJ2-1|.|TRBV7-6|.
CASSFQTGVEQFF
TGTGCCAGCAGCTTTCAGACTGGGGTCGAGCAGTTCTTC
>TRBJ2-7|TRBD2|TRBV6-1|.
CASSEGSSGTPYEQYF
TGTGCCAGCAGTGAAGGGTCTAGCGGGACTCCCTACGAGCAGTACTTC
>TRBJ2-1|TRBD2|TRBV6-1|.
CASSEEGILAGGVNEQFF
TGTGCCAGCAGTGAAGAGGGGATCCTAGCGGGAGGGGTTAATGAGCAGTTCTTC
>TRBJ2-7|TRBD2|TRBV6-5|once
CASSYLVAGGYEQYF
TGTGCCAGCAGTTACTTGGTAGCGGGAGGCTACGAGCAGTACTTC
>TRBJ2-1|TRBD2|TRBV19|.
CASSTLSGRPRDEQFF
TGTGCCAGTAGTACCCTTAGCGGGAGGCCTCGCGATGAGCAGTTCTTC
>TRBJ2-7|TRBD2|TRBV11-2|.
CASSSRTSGSYEQYF
TGTGCCAGCAGCTCACGGACTAGCGGGAGCTACGAGCAGTACTTC
>TRBJ2-3|.|TRBV5-6|.
CASRPPWRNTDTQYF
TGTGCCAGCAGACCTCCGTGGAGAAACACAGATACGCAGTATTTT
>TRBJ2-7|.|TRBV13|.
CASSLAGSSIYEQYF
TGTGCCAGCAGCTTGGCCGGGAGCTCGATCTACGAGCAGTACTTC
>TRBJ1-2|.|TRBV5-1|few
CASSFRTATDGYTF
TGCGCCAGCAGCTTCCGGACAGCCACAGATGGCTACACCTTC
>TRBJ2-7|.|TRBV6-5|once
CASSRGHSSYEQYF
TGTGCCAGCAGCCGGGGCCATTCTTCCTACGAGCAGTACTTC
>TRBJ2-1|TRBD2|TRBV27|.
CASRGAGGNEQFF
TGTGCCAGCAGGGGGGCGGGGGGCAATGAGCAGTTCTTC
>TRBJ2-7|TRBD1|TRBV11-1|.
CASSLTLTGEREQYF
TGTGCCAGCAGCCTGACGTTAACAGGGGAAAGAGAGCAGTACTTC
>TRBJ2-7|.|TRBV4-1|.
CASSQERRFGVREQYF
TGCGCCAGCAGCCAAGAAAGGCGTTTTGGGGTGCGCGAGCAGTACTTC
>TRBJ1-3|.|TRBV7-6|.
CASSSRVSGNTIYF
TGTGCCAGCAGCTCAAGGGTCTCTGGAAACACCATATATTTT
>TRBJ2-7|TRBD2|TRBV6-5|.
CASSRDRDYSYEQYF
TGTGCCAGCAGTCGAGACCGGGACTATTCCTACGAGCAGTACTTC
>TRBJ1-3|.|TRBV6-1|once
CASSGISGNTIYF
TGTGCCAGCAGTGGAATCTCTGGAAACACCATATATTTT